The subject of this entry is one TCR beta chain. The antigen remains unidentified. This entry comes from a study of blood T cells in healthy people across ages. Study-level points and caveats: Relative to aged donors, long-lived donors carried more naive CD4+ cells and displayed higher diversity.

Looked up from germline, CDR1 is MGHRA and CDR2 is YSYEKL. There are 16 residues in the CDR3. Trimming stripped 0 bases from V and 1 base from J, with 12 bases between. Through a sample-barcoded 5' primer and a J-beta primer mix, a second PCR was run for roughly 6 to 11 cycles. Every single cDNA molecule received a tag from a template-switch adaptor with 12 random nucleotides. TCRdb ran MiXCR on the 5' RACE reads and lists one entry per CDR3 protein. The table lists around 700,000 distinct CDR3 sequences, 25% of them singletons, with roughly a tenth in the top ten. A further study also used this sample, focusing on T cells of mothers and their children. From that second work: Reads recorded for TCR beta CDR3 numbered over 8 million per mother and about 3 million per child.

This sequence joins TRBV4-1 and TRBJ1-2, with D tentatively TRBD1 (5 bases). Sequenced input: blood. The receptor's source is a boy aged 5-17 years in good health. The CDR3 protein is CASSQDLQGDNYGYTF. CDR3 nucleotide sequence: TGCGCCAGCAGCCAAGATCTCCAGGGCGATAACTATGGCTACACCTTC.